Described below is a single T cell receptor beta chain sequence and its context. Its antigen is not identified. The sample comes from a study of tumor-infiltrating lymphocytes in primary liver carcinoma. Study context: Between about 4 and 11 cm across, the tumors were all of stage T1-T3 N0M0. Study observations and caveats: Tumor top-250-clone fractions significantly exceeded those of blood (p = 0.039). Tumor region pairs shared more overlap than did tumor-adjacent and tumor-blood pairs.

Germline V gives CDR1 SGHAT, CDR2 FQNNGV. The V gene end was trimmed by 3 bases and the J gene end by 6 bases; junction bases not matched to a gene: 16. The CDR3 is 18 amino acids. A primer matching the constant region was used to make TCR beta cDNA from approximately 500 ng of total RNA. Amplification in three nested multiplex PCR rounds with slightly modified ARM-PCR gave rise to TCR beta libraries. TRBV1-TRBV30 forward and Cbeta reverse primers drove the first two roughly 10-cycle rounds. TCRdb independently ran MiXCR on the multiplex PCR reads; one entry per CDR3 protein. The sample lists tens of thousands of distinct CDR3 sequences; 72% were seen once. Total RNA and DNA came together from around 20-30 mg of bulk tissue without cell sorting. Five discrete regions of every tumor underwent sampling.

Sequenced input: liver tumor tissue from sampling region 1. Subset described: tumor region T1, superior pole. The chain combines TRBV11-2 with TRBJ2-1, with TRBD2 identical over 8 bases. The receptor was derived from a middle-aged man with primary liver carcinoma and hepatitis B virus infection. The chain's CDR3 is CASSFGTGGSGSSNEQFF. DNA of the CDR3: TGTGCCAGCAGCTTCGGGACGGGAGGGTCCGGGAGTTCCAATGAGCAGTTCTTC.